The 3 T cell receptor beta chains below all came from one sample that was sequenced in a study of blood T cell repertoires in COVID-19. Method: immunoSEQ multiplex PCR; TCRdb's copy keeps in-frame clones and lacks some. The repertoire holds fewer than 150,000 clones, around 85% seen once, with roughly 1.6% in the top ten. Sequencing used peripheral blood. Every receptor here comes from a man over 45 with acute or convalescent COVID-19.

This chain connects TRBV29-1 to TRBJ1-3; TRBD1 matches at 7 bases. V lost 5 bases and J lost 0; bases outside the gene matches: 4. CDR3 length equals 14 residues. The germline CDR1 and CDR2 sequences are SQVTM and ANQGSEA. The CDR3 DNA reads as TGCAGCGTTTCGACAGGGCTCTCTGGAAACACCATATATTTT. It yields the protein CSVSTGLSGNTIYF. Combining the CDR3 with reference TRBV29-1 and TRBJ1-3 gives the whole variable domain SAVISQKPSRDICQRGTSLTIQCQVDSQVTMMFWYRQQPGQSLTLIATANQGSEATYESGFVIDKFPISRPNLTFSTLTVSNMSPEDSSIYLCSVSTGLSGNTIYFGEGSWLTVV.

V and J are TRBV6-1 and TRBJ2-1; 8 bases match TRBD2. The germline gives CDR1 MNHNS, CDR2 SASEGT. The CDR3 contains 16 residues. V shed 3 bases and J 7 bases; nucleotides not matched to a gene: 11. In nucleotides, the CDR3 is TGTGCCAGCAGTGATAGATGGGCGGGGGGAATTAATGAGCAGTTCTTC. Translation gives CASSDRWAGGINEQFF.

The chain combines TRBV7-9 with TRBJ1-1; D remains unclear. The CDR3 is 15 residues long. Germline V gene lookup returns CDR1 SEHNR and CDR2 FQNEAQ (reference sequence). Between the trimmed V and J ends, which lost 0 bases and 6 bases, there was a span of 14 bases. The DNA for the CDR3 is TGTGCCAGCAGCTTAGCGGGCGGGTTGTCTGCTGAAGCTTTCTTT. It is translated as CASSLAGGLSAEAFF.